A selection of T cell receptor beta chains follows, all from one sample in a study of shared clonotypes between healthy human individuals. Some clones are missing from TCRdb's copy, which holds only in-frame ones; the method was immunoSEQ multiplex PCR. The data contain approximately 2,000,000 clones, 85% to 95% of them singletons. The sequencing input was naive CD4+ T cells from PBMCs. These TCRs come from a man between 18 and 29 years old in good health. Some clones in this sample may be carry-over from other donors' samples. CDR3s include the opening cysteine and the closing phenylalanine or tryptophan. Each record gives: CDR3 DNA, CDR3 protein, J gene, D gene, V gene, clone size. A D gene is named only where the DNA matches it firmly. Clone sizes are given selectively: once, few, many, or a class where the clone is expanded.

DNA: TGTGCCAGTACCTTCTTCTCTCAAGCCGGGGAGCTGTTTTTT
CDR3: CASTFFSQAGELFF
J: TRBJ2-2
D: NA
V: TRBV19
size: NA

DNA: TGCGCCAGCAGCTTGGCCCCTACAAGGGGGAGGACAGATACGCAGTATTTT
CDR3: CASSLAPTRGRTDTQYF
J: TRBJ2-3
D: NA
V: TRBV5-1
size: NA

DNA: TGTGCCAGCAGATTTGGACAGGCGAATGAAAAACTGTTTTTT
CDR3: CASRFGQANEKLFF
J: TRBJ1-4
D: TRBD1
V: TRBV6-1
size: NA

DNA: TGTGCCAGCAGCTTCACACGGACGTACGAGCAGTACTTC
CDR3: CASSFTRTYEQYF
J: TRBJ2-7
D: NA
V: TRBV11-2
size: NA

DNA: TGTGCCAGCAGACGAAGGGACATATACGAGCAGTACTTC
CDR3: CASRRRDIYEQYF
J: TRBJ2-7
D: NA
V: TRBV6-6
size: NA

DNA: TGTGCCAGCTGGCGGGAGATTATGGGGGAGCAGTTCTTC
CDR3: CASWREIMGEQFF
J: TRBJ2-1
D: TRBD2
V: TRBV2
size: NA

DNA: TGTGCCAGCAGCTTAGCAGGGGGAGGCACTGAAGCTTTCTTT
CDR3: CASSLAGGGTEAFF
J: TRBJ1-1
D: NA
V: TRBV7-9
size: few

DNA: TGTGCCAGCAGTGGCAGGGCGAACAATGAGCAGTTCTTC
CDR3: CASSGRANNEQFF
J: TRBJ2-1
D: NA
V: TRBV2
size: few

DNA: TGTGCCAGCAAGCTTGTTGGCGGGTACCAAGAGACCCAGTACTTC
CDR3: CASKLVGGYQETQYF
J: TRBJ2-5
D: NA
V: TRBV5-4
size: NA

DNA: TGTGCCAGCAGCCCGGGGAGGGGTTCGGGAGGTGCTAACTATGGCTACACCTTC
CDR3: CASSPGRGSGGANYGYTF
J: TRBJ1-2
D: NA
V: TRBV5-4
size: NA

DNA: TGTGCCACCAGCAGGCCGATAGGGCAGCCCCAGCATTTT
CDR3: CATSRPIGQPQHF
J: TRBJ1-5
D: NA
V: TRBV15
size: NA

DNA: TGTGCCAGCAGTTCGACGGCAGGGGGATACGAGCAGTACTTC
CDR3: CASSSTAGGYEQYF
J: TRBJ2-7
D: TRBD1
V: TRBV28
size: once

DNA: TGTGCCAGCAGTCGAAGACAGCCCCACACAGATACGCAGTATTTT
CDR3: CASSRRQPHTDTQYF
J: TRBJ2-3
D: NA
V: TRBV27
size: NA

DNA: TGTGCCAGCTCACTTGGACTAGCGGGGGGCACAGATACGCAGTATTTT
CDR3: CASSLGLAGGTDTQYF
J: TRBJ2-3
D: TRBD2
V: TRBV18
size: NA

DNA: TGTGCCAGAAGCGGCCGGACTAGCGGGATCTACGAGCAGTACTTC
CDR3: CARSGRTSGIYEQYF
J: TRBJ2-7
D: TRBD2
V: TRBV5-3
size: NA

DNA: TGTGCCAGTAGTATAGGAACAGGATCCTCCTACAATGAGCAGTTCTTC
CDR3: CASSIGTGSSYNEQFF
J: TRBJ2-1
D: NA
V: TRBV19
size: NA

DNA: TGTGCCAGCACCCAGGGGGAAACCGGGGAGCTGTTTTTT
CDR3: CASTQGETGELFF
J: TRBJ2-2
D: TRBD1
V: TRBV28
size: NA

DNA: TGTGCCAGCAGCGCAGAAGGGACAGTCTACAATGAGCAGTTCTTC
CDR3: CASSAEGTVYNEQFF
J: TRBJ2-1
D: TRBD1
V: TRBV9
size: NA

DNA: TGTGCCAGCAGCTTAAACCGACAGGGAGAGACCCAGTACTTC
CDR3: CASSLNRQGETQYF
J: TRBJ2-5
D: TRBD1
V: TRBV7-9
size: NA

DNA: TGTGCCAGCAGCCCTCTAGCGGGAGTTAACGAGCAGTACTTC
CDR3: CASSPLAGVNEQYF
J: TRBJ2-7
D: TRBD2
V: TRBV4-2
size: NA

DNA: TGTGCCAGCAGTCGGACTAGCGGCTACCTAGTCCTTTCCTACAATGAGCAGTTCTTC
CDR3: CASSRTSGYLVLSYNEQFF
J: TRBJ2-1
D: TRBD2
V: TRBV2
size: NA

DNA: TGTGCTAGTGGTTTGGGACTAGCGGCATCAGATACGCAGTATTTT
CDR3: CASGLGLAASDTQYF
J: TRBJ2-3
D: TRBD2
V: TRBV12-5
size: NA

DNA: TGTGCCAGCAGTTTATCGGGCACTGAAGCTTTCTTT
CDR3: CASSLSGTEAFF
J: TRBJ1-1
D: NA
V: TRBV28
size: few

DNA: TGTGCCAGCTCACTGGGGGATTGGGAGCCCCAGCATTTT
CDR3: CASSLGDWEPQHF
J: TRBJ1-5
D: NA
V: TRBV18
size: NA

DNA: TGTGCCAGTAGTATGGGCAGAGTAAATCAGCCCCAGCATTTT
CDR3: CASSMGRVNQPQHF
J: TRBJ1-5
D: NA
V: TRBV19
size: once

DNA: TGTGCCAGCAGTGAGAACAGGGATAATGAGCAGTTCTTC
CDR3: CASSENRDNEQFF
J: TRBJ2-1
D: NA
V: TRBV6-1
size: NA

DNA: TGTGCCAGCAGCCCCCGGCCGAACACTGAAGCTTTCTTT
CDR3: CASSPRPNTEAFF
J: TRBJ1-1
D: NA
V: TRBV7-9
size: NA

DNA: TGTGCCAGCAGGCCTCAGCGGGATAAGAGGGAGCAGTACTTC
CDR3: CASRPQRDKREQYF
J: TRBJ2-7
D: TRBD2
V: TRBV11-2
size: NA

DNA: TGCGCCAGCAGCTTGCGGACTAGCGGGAGGGGGGATACGCAGTATTTT
CDR3: CASSLRTSGRGDTQYF
J: TRBJ2-3
D: TRBD2
V: TRBV5-1
size: NA

DNA: TGTGCCAGCTCCCGCGGCGGAAGCTCCTACAATGAGCAGTTCTTC
CDR3: CASSRGGSSYNEQFF
J: TRBJ2-1
D: NA
V: TRBV9
size: NA

DNA: TGCGCCAGCAGCCTTATAGCGGGAGTAGATTCCAATGAGCAGTTCTTC
CDR3: CASSLIAGVDSNEQFF
J: TRBJ2-1
D: TRBD2
V: TRBV5-1
size: NA

DNA: TGTGCCAGCACTCAACAGGCCTATTCCTACGAGCAGTACTTC
CDR3: CASTQQAYSYEQYF
J: TRBJ2-7
D: NA
V: TRBV7-2
size: NA

DNA: TGCAGCGTTTCGGACGGGCGGGAGACCCAGTACTTC
CDR3: CSVSDGRETQYF
J: TRBJ2-5
D: NA
V: TRBV29-1
size: NA

DNA: TGTGCCAGCAGTTTGACTAGCGGGGACTCCTACGAGCAGTACTTC
CDR3: CASSLTSGDSYEQYF
J: TRBJ2-7
D: TRBD2
V: TRBV6-5
size: NA

DNA: TGTGCCACCGGCAAGTATAGCAATCAGCCCCAGCATTTT
CDR3: CATGKYSNQPQHF
J: TRBJ1-5
D: NA
V: TRBV19
size: NA

DNA: TGTGCCAGCAGCCCCGCGGGCAGGCTCGGCAATGAGCAGTTCTTC
CDR3: CASSPAGRLGNEQFF
J: TRBJ2-1
D: NA
V: TRBV7-2
size: NA

DNA: TGCAGCGTCGCCACTAGACAGATCGAGACCCGGTACTTC
CDR3: CSVATRQIETRYF
J: TRBJ2-5
D: NA
V: TRBV29-1
size: NA

DNA: TGTGCCAGCAGCCCGGGGACTCTTAACACCGGGGAGCTGTTTTTT
CDR3: CASSPGTLNTGELFF
J: TRBJ2-2
D: NA
V: TRBV9
size: NA

DNA: TGTGCCAGCAGCCATCCGGTCTCTTACGGCCCCCAGCATTTT
CDR3: CASSHPVSYGPQHF
J: TRBJ1-5
D: NA
V: TRBV11-3
size: NA

DNA: TGTGCCAGCAGCTTGGGGCGGACCAATCAGCCCCAGCATTTT
CDR3: CASSLGRTNQPQHF
J: TRBJ1-5
D: NA
V: TRBV5-5
size: NA

DNA: TGTGCCAGCAGCCCCGACAGGGTCTATGGCTACACCTTC
CDR3: CASSPDRVYGYTF
J: TRBJ1-2
D: TRBD1
V: TRBV27
size: NA

DNA: TGTGCCAGCAGCCCGATGGGACTAGCGGGAGGGTACGCAGATACGCAGTATTTT
CDR3: CASSPMGLAGGYADTQYF
J: TRBJ2-3
D: TRBD2
V: TRBV7-9
size: NA

DNA: TGTGCCAGCAGTGACTCGATTTACAGGCCCAATGAGCAGTTCTTC
CDR3: CASSDSIYRPNEQFF
J: TRBJ2-1
D: NA
V: TRBV6-4
size: NA

DNA: TGTGCCAGCAGCTTTTCGCCAGGGGGAAACAATGAGCAGTTCTTC
CDR3: CASSFSPGGNNEQFF
J: TRBJ2-1
D: TRBD1
V: TRBV11-2
size: once